This is a list of T cell receptor beta chains from one sample in a study of shared clonotypes between healthy human individuals. The data were produced by immunoSEQ multiplex PCR, yet TCRdb's version contains in-frame clones alone and is incomplete. In the table there are 2 million to 3 million clones, 93% of which are singletons. Sequenced: naive CD4+ T cells from PBMCs. These receptors were collected from a man younger than 35 in good health. Some clones in this sample may be carry-over from other donors' samples. Each CDR3 is given with its conserved first and last residue. The order of the fields is D gene, J gene, V gene, CDR3 DNA, CDR3 protein. D genes are given only for firm matches.

-	TRBJ1-5	TRBV5-8	TGTGCCAGCATGGGAGGGTTTCGGCCCCAGCATTTT	CASMGGFRPQHF
-	TRBJ1-5	TRBV9	TGTGCCAGCAGCGTAGGGGGGCATCAGCCCCAGCATTTT	CASSVGGHQPQHF
-	TRBJ2-7	TRBV4-1	TGCGCCAGCAGCCGGGACATTAGCTCCTACGAGCAGTACTTC	CASSRDISSYEQYF
TRBD1	TRBJ1-2	TRBV5-1	TGCGCCAGCAGCTTGGCGGTTGGGCAGGGGGCGAGTGGCTACACCTTC	CASSLAVGQGASGYTF
-	TRBJ1-2	TRBV10-3	TGTGCCATCAGTGGATCCAACTATGGCTACACCTTC	CAISGSNYGYTF
-	TRBJ1-5	TRBV2	TGTGCCAGCAGGGGCGGTGGGGGGCAGCCCCAGCATTTT	CASRGGGGQPQHF
-	TRBJ1-1	TRBV4-1	TGCGCCAGCAGCCAGTTTCCGCGGAACACTGAAGCTTTCTTT	CASSQFPRNTEAFF
TRBD1	TRBJ2-6	TRBV5-1	TGCGCCAGCAGCTCCCCAGGGGGCGGTAGTTCTCTCGCCAACGTCCTGACTTTC	CASSSPGGGSSLANVLTF
-	TRBJ1-2	TRBV19	TGTGCCAGTAGTACCTCCGCCCCAGGGCAGCGCCTTAACTATGGCTACACCTTC	CASSTSAPGQRLNYGYTF
TRBD2	TRBJ2-5	TRBV6-5	TGTGCCAGCAGTTTGGGACTAGCGGGAGGCGGGACCCAGTACTTC	CASSLGLAGGGTQYF